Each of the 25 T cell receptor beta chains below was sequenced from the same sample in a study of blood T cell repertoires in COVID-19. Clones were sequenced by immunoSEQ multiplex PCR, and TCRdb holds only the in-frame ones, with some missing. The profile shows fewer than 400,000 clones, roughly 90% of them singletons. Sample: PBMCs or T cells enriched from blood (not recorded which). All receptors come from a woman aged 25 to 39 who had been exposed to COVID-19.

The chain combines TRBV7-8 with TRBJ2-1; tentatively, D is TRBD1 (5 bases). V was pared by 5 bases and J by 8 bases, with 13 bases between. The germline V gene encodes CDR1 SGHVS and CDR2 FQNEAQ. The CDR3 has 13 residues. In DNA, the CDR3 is TGTGCCAGCAGCGGTGGGCACAGGTATGAGCAGTTCTTC. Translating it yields CASSGGHRYEQFF.

In DNA, the CDR3 is TGTGCCACCAGGGGGGGAGGAACAGATACGCAGTATTTT. Encoded protein: CATRGGGTDTQYF. The chain has TRBV24-1 and TRBJ2-3, with TRBD2 as a possible D gene (6 bases). This CDR3 comprises 13 residues. The germline V gene encodes CDR1 KGHDR and CDR2 SFDVKD. V shed 7 bases and J shed 3 bases, with 10 bases lying between them.

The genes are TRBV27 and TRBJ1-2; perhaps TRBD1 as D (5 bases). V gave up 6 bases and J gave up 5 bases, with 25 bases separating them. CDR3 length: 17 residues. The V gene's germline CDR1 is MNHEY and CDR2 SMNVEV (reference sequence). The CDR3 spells CASSLLGGDRVPYGYTF. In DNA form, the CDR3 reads TGTGCCAGCAGCCTACTGGGGGGAGATCGGGTCCCGTATGGCTACACCTTC.

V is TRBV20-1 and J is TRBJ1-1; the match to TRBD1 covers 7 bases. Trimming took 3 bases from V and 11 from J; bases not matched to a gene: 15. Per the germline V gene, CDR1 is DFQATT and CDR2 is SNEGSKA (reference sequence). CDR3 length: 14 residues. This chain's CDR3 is CSASVLGQLPLAFF. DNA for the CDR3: TGCAGTGCTAGTGTCCTGGGACAGCTGCCCTTGGCTTTCTTT.

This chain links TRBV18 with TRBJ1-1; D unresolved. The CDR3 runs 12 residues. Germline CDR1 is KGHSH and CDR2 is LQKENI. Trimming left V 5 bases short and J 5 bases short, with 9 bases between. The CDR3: CASSETGTEAFF. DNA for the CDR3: TGTGCCAGCTCAGAAACGGGTACTGAAGCTTTCTTT.

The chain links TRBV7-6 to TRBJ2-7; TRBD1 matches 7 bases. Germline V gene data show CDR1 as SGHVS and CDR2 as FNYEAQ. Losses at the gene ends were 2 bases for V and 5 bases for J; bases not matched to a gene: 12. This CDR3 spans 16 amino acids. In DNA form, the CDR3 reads TGTGCCAGCAGCTTATTCGGGACAGACGCTCAGGACGAGCAGTACTTC. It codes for CASSLFGTDAQDEQYF.

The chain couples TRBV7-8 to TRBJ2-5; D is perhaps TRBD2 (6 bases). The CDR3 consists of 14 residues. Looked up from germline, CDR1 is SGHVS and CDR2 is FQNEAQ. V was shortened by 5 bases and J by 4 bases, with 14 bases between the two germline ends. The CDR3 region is CASSTRLGAETQYF. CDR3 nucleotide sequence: TGTGCCAGCAGCACCAGACTAGGTGCAGAGACCCAGTACTTC. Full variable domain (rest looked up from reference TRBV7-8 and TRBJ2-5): GAGVSQSPRYKVAKRGQDVALRCDPISGHVSLFWYQQALGQGPEFLTYFQNEAQLDKSGLPSDRFFAERPEGSVSTLKIQRTQQEDSAVYLCASSTRLGAETQYFGPGTRLLVL.

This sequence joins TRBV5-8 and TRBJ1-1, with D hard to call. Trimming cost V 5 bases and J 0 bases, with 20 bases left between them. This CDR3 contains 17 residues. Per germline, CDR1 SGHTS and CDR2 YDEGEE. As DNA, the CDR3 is TGTGCCAGCAGACCGCGTTACAGAGACGCTATGAACACTGAAGCTTTCTTT. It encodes CASRPRYRDAMNTEAFF.

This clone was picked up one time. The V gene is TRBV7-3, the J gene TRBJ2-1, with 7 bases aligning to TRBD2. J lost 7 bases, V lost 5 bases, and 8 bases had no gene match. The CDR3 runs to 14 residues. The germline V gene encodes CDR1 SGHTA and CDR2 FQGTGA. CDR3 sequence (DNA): TGTGCCAGCAGCCCAAGCGGGGTTGAGAATGAGCAGTTCTTC. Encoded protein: CASSPSGVENEQFF.

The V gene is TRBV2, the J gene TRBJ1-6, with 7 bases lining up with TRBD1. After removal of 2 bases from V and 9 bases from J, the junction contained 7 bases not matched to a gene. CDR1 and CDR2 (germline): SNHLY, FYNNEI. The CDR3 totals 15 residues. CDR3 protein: CASSERGQEGSPLHF. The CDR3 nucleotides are TGTGCCAGCAGTGAACGCGGACAGGAAGGTTCACCCCTCCACTTT. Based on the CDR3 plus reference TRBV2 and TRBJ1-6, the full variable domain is EPEVTQTPSHQVTQMGQEVILRCVPISNHLYFYWYRQILGQKVEFLVSFYNNEISEKSEIFDDQFSVERPDGSNFTLKIRSTKLEDSAMYFCASSERGQEGSPLHFGNGTRLTVT.

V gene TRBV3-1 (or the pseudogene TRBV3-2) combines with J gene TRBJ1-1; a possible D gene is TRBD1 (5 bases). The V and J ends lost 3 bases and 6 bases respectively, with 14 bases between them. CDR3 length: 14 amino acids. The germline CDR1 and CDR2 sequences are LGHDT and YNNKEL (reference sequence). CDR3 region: CASSHLSRVPEAFF. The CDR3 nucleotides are TGTGCCAGCAGCCATTTGAGCAGGGTCCCTGAAGCTTTCTTT.

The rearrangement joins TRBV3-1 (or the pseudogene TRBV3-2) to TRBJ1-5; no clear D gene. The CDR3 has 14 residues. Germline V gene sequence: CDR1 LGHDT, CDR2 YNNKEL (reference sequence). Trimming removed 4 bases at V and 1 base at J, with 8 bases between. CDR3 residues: CASSPSVSNQPQHF. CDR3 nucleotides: TGTGCCAGCAGCCCCTCAGTCAGCAATCAGCCCCAGCATTTT.

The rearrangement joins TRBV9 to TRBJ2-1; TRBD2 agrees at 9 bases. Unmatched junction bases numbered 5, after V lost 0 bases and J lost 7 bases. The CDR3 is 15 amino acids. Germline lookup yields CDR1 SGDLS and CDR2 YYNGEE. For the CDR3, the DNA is TGTGCCAGCAGCGTAGGCGGGGGGGCGGGGAATGAGCAGTTCTTC. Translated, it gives CASSVGGGAGNEQFF. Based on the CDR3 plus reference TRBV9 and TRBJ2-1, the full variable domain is DSGVTQTPKHLITATGQRVTLRCSPRSGDLSVYWYQQSLDQGLQFLIQYYNGEERAKGNILERFSAQQFPDLHSELNLSSLELGDSALYFCASSVGGGAGNEQFFGPGTRLTVL.

In DNA form, the CDR3 reads TGCGCCAGCAGCTCGGGACAGGGGGATCAGCCCCAGCATTTT. It yields the protein CASSSGQGDQPQHF. This chain connects TRBV5-1 to TRBJ1-5, with TRBD1 identical over 11 bases. This CDR3 is 14 amino acids long. Trimming took 3 bases from V and 5 from J; bases not matched to a gene: 1. Germline CDR1 reads SGHRS; CDR2 reads YFSETQ.

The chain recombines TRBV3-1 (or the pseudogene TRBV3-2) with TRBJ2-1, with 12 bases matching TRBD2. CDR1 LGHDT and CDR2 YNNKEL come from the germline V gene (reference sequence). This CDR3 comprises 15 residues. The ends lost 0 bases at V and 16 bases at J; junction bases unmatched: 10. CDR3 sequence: CASSQDLRASGGVFF. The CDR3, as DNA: TGTGCCAGCAGCCAAGATCTTCGCGCTAGCGGGGGGGTTTTCTTC.

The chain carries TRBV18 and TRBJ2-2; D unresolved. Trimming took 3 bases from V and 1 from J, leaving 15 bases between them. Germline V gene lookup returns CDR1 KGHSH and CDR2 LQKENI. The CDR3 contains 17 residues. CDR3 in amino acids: CASSPALGLVNTGELFF. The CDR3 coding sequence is TGTGCCAGCTCACCCGCGCTTGGTTTGGTGAACACCGGGGAGCTGTTTTTT. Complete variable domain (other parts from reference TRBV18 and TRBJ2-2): NAGVMQNPRHLVRRRGQEARLRCSPMKGHSHVYWYRQLPEEGLKFMVYLQKENIIDESGMPKERFSAEFPKEGPSILRIQQVVRGDSAAYFCASSPALGLVNTGELFFGEGSRLTVL.

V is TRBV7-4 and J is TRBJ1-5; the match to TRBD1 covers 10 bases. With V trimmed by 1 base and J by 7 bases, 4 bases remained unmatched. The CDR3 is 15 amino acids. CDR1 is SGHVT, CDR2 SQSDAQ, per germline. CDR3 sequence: CASSLGQGARQPQHF. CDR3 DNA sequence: TGTGCCAGCAGCTTAGGACAGGGGGCGAGGCAGCCCCAGCATTTT.

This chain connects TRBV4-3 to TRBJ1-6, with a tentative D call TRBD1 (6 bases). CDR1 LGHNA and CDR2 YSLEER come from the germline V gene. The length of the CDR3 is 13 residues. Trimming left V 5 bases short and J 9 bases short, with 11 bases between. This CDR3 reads CASSGQLPSPLHF. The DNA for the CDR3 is TGCGCCAGCAGCGGACAGTTACCTTCACCCCTCCACTTT.

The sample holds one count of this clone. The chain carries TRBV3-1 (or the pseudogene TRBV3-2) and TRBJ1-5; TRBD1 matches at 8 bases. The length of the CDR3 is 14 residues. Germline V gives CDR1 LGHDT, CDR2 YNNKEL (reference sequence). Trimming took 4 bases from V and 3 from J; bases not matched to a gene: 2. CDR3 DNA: TGTGCCAGCAGCCGGACAGGGAACAATCAGCCCCAGCATTTT. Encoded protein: CASSRTGNNQPQHF.

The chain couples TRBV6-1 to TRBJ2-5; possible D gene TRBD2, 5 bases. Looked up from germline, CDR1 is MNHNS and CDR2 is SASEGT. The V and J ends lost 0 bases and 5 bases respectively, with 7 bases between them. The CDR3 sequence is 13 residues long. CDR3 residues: CASSEAPGETQYF. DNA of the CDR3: TGTGCCAGCAGTGAAGCACCGGGGGAGACCCAGTACTTC.

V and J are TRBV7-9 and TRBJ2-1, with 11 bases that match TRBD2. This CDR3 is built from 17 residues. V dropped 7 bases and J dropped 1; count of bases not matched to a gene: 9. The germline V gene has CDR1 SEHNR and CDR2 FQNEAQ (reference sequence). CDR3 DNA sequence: TGTGCCAGCACCGGAAGACTAGCGGGACTTTCCTACAATGAGCAGTTCTTC. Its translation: CASTGRLAGLSYNEQFF.

The CDR3 bases are TGTGCCAGATGGGCCGGCTACAATGAGCAGTTCTTC. Translated, it gives CARWAGYNEQFF. The chain couples TRBV5-3 to TRBJ2-1; unclear D gene. TRBV5-3 is flagged as an ORF with uncertain function. The CDR3 runs 12 residues. Trimming pared 7 bases from V and 3 bases from J, leaving 8 bases between.

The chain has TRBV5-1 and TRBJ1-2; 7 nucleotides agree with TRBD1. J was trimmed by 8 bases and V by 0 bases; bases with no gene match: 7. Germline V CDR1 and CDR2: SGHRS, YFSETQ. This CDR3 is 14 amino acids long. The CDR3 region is CASSLAGGPEGYTF. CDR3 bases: TGCGCCAGCAGCTTGGCAGGGGGGCCTGAAGGCTACACCTTC.

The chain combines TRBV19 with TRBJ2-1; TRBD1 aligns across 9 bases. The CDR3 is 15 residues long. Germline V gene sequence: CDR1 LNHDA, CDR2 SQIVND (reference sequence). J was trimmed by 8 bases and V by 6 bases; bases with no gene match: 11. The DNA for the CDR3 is TGTGCCAGTAGACTTCCGGGACAGGGTAGGGATGAGCAGTTCTTC. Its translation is CASRLPGQGRDEQFF.

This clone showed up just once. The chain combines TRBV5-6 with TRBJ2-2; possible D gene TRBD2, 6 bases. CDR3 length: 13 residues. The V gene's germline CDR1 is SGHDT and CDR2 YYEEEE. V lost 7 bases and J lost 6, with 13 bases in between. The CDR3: CASARRGAGELFF. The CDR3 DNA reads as TGTGCCAGCGCTAGGCGGGGCGCCGGGGAGCTGTTTTTT.